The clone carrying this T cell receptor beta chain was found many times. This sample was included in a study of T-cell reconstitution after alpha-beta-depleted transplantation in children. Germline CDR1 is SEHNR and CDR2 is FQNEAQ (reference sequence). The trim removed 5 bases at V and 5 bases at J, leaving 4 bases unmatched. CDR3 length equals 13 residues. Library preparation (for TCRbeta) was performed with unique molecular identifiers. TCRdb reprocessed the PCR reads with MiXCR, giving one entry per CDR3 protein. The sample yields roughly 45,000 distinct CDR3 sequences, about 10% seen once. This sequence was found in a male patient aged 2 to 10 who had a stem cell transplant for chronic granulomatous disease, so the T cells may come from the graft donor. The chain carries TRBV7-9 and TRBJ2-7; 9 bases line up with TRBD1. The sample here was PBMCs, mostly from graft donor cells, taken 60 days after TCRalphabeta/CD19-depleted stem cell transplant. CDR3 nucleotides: TGTGCCAGCAGCCCCTGGACAGGGGACGAGCAGTACTTC. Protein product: CASSPWTGDEQYF. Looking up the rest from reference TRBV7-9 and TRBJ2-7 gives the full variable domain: DTGVSQNPRHKITKRGQNVTFRCDPISEHNRLYWYRQTLGQGPEFLTYFQNEAQLEKSRLLSDRFSAERPKGSFSTLEIQRTEQGDSAMYLCASSPWTGDEQYFGPGTRLTVT.